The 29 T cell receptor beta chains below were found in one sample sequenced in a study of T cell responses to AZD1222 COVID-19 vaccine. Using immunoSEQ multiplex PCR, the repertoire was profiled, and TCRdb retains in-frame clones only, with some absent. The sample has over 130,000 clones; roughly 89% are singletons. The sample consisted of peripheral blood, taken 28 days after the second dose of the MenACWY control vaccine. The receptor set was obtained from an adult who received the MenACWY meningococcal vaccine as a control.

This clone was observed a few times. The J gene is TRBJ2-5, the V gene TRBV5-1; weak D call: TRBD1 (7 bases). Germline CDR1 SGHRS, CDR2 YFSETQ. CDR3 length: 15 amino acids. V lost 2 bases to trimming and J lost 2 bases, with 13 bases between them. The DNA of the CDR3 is TGCGCCAGCAGCTTCTACAGGGGAGGTCAAGAGACCCAGTACTTC. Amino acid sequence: CASSFYRGGQETQYF.

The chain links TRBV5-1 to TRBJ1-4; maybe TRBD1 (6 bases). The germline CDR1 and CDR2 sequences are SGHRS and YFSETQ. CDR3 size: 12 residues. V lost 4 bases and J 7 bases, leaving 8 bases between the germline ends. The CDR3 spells CASSPRGEKLFF. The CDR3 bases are TGCGCCAGCAGCCCCAGGGGTGAAAAACTGTTTTTT.

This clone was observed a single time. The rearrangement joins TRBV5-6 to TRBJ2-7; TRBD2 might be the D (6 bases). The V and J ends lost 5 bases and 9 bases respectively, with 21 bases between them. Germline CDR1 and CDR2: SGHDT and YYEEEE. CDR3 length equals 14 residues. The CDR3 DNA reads TGTGCCAGCAGTATGGGGGACTCCGCCATGGGGCAGTACTTC. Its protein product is CASSMGDSAMGQYF.

CDR3 nucleotides: TGTGCCAGCAGCCACCGTGGGACTAGCGGGGCCTACGAGCAGTACTTC. Translating it yields CASSHRGTSGAYEQYF. V is TRBV3-1 (or the pseudogene TRBV3-2) and J is TRBJ2-7; 13 positions agree with TRBD2. With V trimmed by 3 bases and J by 2 bases, 4 bases remained unmatched. The CDR3 runs to 16 residues. Per the germline V gene, CDR1 is LGHDT and CDR2 is YNNKEL (reference sequence).

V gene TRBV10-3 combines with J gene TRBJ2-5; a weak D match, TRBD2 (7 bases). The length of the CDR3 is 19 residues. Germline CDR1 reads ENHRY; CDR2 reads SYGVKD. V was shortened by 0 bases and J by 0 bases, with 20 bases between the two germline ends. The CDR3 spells CAISESGGGSSGYQETQYF. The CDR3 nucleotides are TGTGCCATCAGTGAGTCAGGGGGGGGGTCTAGCGGATACCAAGAGACCCAGTACTTC.

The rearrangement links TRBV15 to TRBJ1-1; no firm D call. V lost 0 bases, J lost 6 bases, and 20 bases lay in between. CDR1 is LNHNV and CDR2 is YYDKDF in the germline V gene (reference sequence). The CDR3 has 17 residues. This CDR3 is CATSRDPIGPTGAEAFF. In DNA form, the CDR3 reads TGTGCCACCAGCAGAGATCCGATTGGGCCGACTGGGGCTGAAGCTTTCTTT.

This chain's CDR3 is CASRSPATGGSYEQYF. As DNA, the CDR3 is TGTGCAAGTCGCTCACCCGCGACAGGGGGCTCCTACGAGCAGTACTTC. The J gene is TRBJ2-7, the V gene TRBV12-2; the DNA was not compared with TRBD1, the D call given in the table. TRBV12-2 represents a pseudogene. The CDR3 totals 16 residues.

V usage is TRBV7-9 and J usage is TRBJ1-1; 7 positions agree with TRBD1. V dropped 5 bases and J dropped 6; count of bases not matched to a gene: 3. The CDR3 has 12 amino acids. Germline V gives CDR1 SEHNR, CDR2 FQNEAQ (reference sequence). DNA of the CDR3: TGTGCCAGCAGCCGGGACAGCTCTGAAGCTTTCTTT. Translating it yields CASSRDSSEAFF.

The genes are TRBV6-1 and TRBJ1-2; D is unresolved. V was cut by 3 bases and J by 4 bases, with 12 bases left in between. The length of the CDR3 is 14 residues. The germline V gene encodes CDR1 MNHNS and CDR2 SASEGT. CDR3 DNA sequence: TGTGCCAGCAGTGACGGACCGTTCCTCTATGGCTACACCTTC. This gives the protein CASSDGPFLYGYTF.

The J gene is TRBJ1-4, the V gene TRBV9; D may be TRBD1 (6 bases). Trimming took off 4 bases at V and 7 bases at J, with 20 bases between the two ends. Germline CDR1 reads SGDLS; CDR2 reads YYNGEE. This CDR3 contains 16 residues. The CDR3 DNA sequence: TGTGCCAGCAGCCAAAGCGGGGCAGGGGAGGGTGAAAAACTGTTTTTT. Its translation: CASSQSGAGEGEKLFF.

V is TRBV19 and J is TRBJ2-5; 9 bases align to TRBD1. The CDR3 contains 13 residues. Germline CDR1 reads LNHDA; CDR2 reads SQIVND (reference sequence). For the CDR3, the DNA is TGTGCAGCTGGCGGACAGGGGCAAGAGACCCAGTACTTC. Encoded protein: CAAGGQGQETQYF. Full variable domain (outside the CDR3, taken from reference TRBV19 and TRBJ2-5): DGGITQSPKYLFRKEGQNVTLSCEQNLNHDAMYWYRQDPGQGLRLIYYSQIVNDFQKGDIAEGYSVSREKKESFPLTVTSAQKNPTAFYLCAAGGQGQETQYFGPGTRLLVL.

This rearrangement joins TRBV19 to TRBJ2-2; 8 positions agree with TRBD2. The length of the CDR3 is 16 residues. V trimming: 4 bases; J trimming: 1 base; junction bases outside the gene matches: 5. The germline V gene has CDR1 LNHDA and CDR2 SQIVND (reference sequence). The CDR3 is CASSTRGGGNTGELFF. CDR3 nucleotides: TGTGCCAGTAGTACCCGGGGGGGCGGGAACACCGGGGAGCTGTTTTTT.

The CDR3 sequence: CASSKFGVRDEQFF. CDR3 nucleotides: TGTGCCAGCAGCAAATTCGGAGTCCGCGATGAGCAGTTCTTC. The chain links TRBV21-1 to TRBJ2-1; TRBD2 is the table's D call and was not checked against the DNA. TRBV21-1 is tagged as a pseudogene. This CDR3 comprises 14 residues.

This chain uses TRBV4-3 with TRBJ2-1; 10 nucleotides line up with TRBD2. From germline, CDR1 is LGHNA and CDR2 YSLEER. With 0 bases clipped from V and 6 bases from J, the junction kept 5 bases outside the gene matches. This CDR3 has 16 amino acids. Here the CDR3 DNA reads TGCGCCAGCAGCCAAGATTGGGCTAGCGGGAGCAATGAGCAGTTCTTC. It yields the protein CASSQDWASGSNEQFF.

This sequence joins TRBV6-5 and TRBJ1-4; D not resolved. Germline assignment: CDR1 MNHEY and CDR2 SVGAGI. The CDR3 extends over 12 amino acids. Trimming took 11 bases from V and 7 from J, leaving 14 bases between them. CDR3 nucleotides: TGTGCCGTTGCAGGCCATAGTGAAAAACTGTTTTTT. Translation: CAVAGHSEKLFF.

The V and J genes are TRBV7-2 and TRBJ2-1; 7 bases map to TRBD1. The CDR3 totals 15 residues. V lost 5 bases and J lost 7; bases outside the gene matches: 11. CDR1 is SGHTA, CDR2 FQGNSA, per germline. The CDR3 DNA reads TGTGCCAGCAGCCAGTACCGACAGGGCTCGAATGAGCAGTTCTTC. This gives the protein CASSQYRQGSNEQFF.

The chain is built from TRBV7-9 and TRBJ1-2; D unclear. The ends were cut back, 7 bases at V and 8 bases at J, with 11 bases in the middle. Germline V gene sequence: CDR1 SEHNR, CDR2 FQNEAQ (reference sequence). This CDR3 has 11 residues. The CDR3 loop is CASTRSGGYTF. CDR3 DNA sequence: TGTGCCAGCACCCGGTCGGGGGGCTACACCTTC.

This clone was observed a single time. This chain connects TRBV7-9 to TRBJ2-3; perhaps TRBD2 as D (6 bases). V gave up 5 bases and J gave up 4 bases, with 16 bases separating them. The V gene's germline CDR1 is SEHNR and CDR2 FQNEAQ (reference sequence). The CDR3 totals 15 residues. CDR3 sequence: CASSAGTGVADTQYF. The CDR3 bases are TGTGCCAGCAGCGCAGGGACGGGAGTAGCAGATACGCAGTATTTT.

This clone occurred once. The CDR3 sequence is CASSRPASGTMGYNEQFF. As DNA, the CDR3 is TGTGCCAGCAGCCGCCCGGCTAGCGGGACCATGGGATACAATGAGCAGTTCTTC. The V and J genes are TRBV7-2 and TRBJ2-1; TRBD2 agrees at 9 bases. The CDR3 has 18 amino acids. The germline gives CDR1 SGHTA, CDR2 FQGNSA. The V and J ends lost 5 bases and 4 bases, in that order; junction bases with no gene match: 15.

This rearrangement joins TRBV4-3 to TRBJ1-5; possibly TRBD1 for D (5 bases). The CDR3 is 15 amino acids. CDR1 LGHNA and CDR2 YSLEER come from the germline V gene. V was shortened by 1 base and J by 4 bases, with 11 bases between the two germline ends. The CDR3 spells CASSQGLAGNQPQHF. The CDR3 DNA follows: TGCGCCAGCAGCCAAGGTTTGGCAGGGAATCAGCCCCAGCATTTT.

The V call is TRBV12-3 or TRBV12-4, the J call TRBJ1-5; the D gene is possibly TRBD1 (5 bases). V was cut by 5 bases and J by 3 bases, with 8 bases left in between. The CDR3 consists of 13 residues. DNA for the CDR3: TGTGCCAGCAGTCGGGACTACAATCAGCCCCAGCATTTT. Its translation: CASSRDYNQPQHF.

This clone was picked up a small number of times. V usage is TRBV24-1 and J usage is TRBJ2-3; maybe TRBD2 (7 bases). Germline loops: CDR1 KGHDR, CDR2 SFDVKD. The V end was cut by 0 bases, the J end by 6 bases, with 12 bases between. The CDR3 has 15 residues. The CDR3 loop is CATSDLRGGQDTQYF. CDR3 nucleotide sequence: TGTGCCACCAGTGATTTGAGGGGGGGGCAGGATACGCAGTATTTT.

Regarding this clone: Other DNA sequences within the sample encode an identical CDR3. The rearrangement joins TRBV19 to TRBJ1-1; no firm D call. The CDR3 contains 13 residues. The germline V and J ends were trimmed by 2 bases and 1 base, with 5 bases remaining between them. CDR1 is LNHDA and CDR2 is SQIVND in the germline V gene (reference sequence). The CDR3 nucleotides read TGTGCCAGTAGTATATCAGCGAACACTGAAGCTTTCTTT. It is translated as CASSISANTEAFF.

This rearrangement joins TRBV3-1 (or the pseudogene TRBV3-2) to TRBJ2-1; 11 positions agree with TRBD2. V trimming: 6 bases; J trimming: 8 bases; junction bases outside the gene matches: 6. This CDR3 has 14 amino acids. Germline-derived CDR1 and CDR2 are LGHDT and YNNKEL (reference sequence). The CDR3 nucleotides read TGTGCCAGCAGGGGGGGACTAGCGGTTGATGAGCAGTTCTTC. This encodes CASRGGLAVDEQFF.

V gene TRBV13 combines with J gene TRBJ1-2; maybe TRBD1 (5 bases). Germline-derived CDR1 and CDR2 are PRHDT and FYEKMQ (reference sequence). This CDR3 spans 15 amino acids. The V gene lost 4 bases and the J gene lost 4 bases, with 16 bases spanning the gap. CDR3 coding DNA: TGTGCCAGCAGCTCGCAGGGCACGGGACCCTATGGCTACACCTTC. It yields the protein CASSSQGTGPYGYTF.

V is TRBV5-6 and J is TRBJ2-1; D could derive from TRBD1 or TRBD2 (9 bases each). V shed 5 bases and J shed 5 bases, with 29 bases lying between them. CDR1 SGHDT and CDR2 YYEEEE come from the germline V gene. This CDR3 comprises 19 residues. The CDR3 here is CASRPRQGGSGSFHNEQFF. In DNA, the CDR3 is TGTGCCAGCAGACCGAGACAGGGGGGTAGCGGGAGTTTCCACAATGAGCAGTTCTTC. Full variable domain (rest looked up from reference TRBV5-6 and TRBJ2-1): DAGVTQSPTHLIKTRGQQVTLRCSPKSGHDTVSWYQQALGQGPQFIFQYYEEEERQRGNFPDRFSGHQFPNYSSELNVNALLLGDSALYLCASRPRQGGSGSFHNEQFFGPGTRLTVL.

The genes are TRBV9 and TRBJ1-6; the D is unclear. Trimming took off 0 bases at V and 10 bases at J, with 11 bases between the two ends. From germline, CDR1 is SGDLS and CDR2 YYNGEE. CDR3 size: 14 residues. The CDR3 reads CASSVDWGGSPLHF. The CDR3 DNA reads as TGTGCCAGCAGCGTAGACTGGGGTGGATCACCCCTCCACTTT.

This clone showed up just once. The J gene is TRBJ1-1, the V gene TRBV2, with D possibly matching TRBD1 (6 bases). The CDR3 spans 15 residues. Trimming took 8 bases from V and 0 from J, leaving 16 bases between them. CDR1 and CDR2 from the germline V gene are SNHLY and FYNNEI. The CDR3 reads CASAPNRAMNTEAFF. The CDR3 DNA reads TGTGCCAGCGCACCCAACAGGGCCATGAACACTGAAGCTTTCTTT.

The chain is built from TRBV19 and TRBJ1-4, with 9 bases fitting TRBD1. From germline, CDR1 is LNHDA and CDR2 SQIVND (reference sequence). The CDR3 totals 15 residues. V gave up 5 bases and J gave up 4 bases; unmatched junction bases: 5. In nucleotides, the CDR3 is TGTGCCAGTAGTTTAACAGGGGGCAGTAATGAAAAACTGTTTTTT. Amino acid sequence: CASSLTGGSNEKLFF.